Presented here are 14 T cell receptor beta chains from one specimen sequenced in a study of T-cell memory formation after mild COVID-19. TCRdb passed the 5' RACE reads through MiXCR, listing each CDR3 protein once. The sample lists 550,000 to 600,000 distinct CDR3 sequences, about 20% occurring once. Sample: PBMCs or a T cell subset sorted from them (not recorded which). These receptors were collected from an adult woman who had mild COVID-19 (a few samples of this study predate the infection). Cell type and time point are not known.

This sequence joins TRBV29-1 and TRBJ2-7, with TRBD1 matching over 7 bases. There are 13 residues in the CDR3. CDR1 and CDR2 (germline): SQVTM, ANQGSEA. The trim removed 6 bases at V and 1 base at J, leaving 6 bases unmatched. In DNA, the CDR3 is TGCAGCGTGGGAGACAGGGCATCCTACGAGCAGTACTTC. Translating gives CSVGDRASYEQYF.

The CDR3 DNA reads TGTGCCACCAGTGGAGTGGGACAGGGTTCGGGAGAGACCCAGTACTTC. Its protein is CATSGVGQGSGETQYF. J is TRBJ2-5 and V is TRBV24-1; 9 bases agree with TRBD1. V dropped 5 bases and J dropped 4; count of bases not matched to a gene: 10. The CDR3 is made up of 16 amino acids. Germline values: CDR1 KGHDR, CDR2 SFDVKD.

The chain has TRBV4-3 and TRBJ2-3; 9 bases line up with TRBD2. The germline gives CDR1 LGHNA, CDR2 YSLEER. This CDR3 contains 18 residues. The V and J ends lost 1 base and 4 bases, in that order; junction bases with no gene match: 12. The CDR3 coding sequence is TGCGCCAGCAGCCAAGGGCACTCAGTAGCGGGAGCGGCAGATACGCAGTATTTT. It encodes CASSQGHSVAGAADTQYF.

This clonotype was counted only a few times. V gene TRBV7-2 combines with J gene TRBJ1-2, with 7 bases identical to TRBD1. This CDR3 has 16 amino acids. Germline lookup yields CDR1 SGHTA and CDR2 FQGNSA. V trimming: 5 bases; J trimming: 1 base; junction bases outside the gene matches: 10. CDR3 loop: CASSPLRGTVNYGYTF. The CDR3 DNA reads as TGTGCCAGCAGCCCCCTCCGTGGGACAGTTAACTATGGCTACACCTTC.

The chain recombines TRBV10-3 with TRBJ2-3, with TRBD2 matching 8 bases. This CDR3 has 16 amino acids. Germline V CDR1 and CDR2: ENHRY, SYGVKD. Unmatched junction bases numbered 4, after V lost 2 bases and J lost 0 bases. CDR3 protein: CAISERTSRSTDTQYF. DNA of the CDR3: TGTGCCATCAGTGAGCGGACTAGCCGAAGCACAGATACGCAGTATTTT.

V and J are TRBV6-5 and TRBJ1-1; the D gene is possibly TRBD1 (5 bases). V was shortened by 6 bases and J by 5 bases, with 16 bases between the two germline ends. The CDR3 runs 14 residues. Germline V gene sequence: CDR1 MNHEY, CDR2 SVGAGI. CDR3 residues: CASRKEGRWTEAFF. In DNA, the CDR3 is TGTGCCAGCAGAAAGGAGGGGAGGTGGACTGAAGCTTTCTTT.

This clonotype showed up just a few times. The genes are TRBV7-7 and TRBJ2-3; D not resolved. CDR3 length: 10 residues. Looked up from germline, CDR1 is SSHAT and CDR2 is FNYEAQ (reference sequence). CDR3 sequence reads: CATNTDTQYF. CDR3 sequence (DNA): TGTGCTACCAACACAGATACGCAGTATTTT. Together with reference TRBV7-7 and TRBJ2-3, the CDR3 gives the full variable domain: GAGVSQSPRYKVTKRGQDVTLRCDPISSHATLYWYQQALGQGPEFLTYFNYEAQPDKSGLPSDRFSAERPEGSISTLTIQRTEQRDSAMYRCATNTDTQYFGPGTRLTVL.

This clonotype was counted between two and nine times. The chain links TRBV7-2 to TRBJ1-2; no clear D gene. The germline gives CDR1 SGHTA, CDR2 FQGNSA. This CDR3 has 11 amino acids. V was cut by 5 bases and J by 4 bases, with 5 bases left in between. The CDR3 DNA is TGTGCCAGCAGCAGGTCCTATGGCTACACCTTC. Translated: CASSRSYGYTF.

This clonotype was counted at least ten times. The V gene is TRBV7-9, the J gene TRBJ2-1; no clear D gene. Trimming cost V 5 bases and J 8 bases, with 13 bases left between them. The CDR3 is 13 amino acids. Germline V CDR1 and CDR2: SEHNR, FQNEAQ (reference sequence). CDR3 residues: CASSPTASDEQFF. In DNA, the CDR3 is TGTGCCAGCAGCCCTACGGCCAGTGATGAGCAGTTCTTC.

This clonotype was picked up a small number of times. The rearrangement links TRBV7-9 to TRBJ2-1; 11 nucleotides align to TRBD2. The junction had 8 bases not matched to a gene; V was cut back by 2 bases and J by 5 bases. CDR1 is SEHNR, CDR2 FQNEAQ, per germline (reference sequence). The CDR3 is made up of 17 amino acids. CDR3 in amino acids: CASSLSFTSGGHNEQFF. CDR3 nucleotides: TGTGCCAGCAGCTTAAGTTTTACTAGCGGGGGCCACAATGAGCAGTTCTTC. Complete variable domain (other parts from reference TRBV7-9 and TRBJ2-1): DTGVSQNPRHKITKRGQNVTFRCDPISEHNRLYWYRQTLGQGPEFLTYFQNEAQLEKSRLLSDRFSAERPKGSFSTLEIQRTEQGDSAMYLCASSLSFTSGGHNEQFFGPGTRLTVL.

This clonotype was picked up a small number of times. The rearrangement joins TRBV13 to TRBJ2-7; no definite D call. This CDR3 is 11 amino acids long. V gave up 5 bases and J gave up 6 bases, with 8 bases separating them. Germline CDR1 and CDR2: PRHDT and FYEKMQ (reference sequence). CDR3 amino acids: CASSTRSEQYF. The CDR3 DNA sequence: TGTGCCAGCAGCACACGTTCCGAGCAGTACTTC. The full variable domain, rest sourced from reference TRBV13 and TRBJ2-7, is AAGVIQSPRHLIKEKRETATLKCYPIPRHDTVYWYQQGPGQDPQFLISFYEKMQSDKGSIPDRFSAQQFSDYHSELNMSSLELGDSALYFCASSTRSEQYFGPGTRLTVT.

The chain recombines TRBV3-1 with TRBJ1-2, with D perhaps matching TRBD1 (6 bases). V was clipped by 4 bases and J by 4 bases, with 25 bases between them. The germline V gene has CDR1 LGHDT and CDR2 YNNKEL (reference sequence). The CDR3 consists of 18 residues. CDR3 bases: TGTGCCAGCAGCCGTGTGGGAGGGGCCGGATGGGGGCTCTATGGCTACACCTTC. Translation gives CASSRVGGAGWGLYGYTF.

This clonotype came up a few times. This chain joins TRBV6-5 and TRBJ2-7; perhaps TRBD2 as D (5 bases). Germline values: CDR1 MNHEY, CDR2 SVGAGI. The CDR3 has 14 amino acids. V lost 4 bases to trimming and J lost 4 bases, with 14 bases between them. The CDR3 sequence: CASSSGRRKYEQYF. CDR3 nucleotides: TGTGCCAGCAGTTCAGGACGGAGGAAGTACGAGCAGTACTTC.

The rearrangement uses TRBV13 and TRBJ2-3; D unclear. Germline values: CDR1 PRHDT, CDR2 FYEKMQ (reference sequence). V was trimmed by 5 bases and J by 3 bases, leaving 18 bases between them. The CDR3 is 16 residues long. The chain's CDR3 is CASSPPGVSKTDTQYF. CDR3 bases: TGTGCCAGCAGCCCTCCCGGTGTTAGTAAAACAGATACGCAGTATTTT.